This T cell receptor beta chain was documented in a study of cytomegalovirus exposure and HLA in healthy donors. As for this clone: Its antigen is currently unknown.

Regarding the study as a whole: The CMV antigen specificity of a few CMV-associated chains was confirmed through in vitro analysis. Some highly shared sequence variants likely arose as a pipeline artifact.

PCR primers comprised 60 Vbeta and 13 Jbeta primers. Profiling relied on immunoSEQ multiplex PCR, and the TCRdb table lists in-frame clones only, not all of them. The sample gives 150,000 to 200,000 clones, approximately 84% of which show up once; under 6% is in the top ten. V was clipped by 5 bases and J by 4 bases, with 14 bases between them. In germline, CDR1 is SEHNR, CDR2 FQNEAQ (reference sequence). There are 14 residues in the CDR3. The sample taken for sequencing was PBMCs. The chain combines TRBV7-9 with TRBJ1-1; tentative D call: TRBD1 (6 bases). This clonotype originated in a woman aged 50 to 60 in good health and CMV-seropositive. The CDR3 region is CASSLDRRFTEAFF. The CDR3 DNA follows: TGTGCCAGCAGCCTTGACAGGCGTTTCACTGAAGCTTTCTTT.